These 20 T cell receptor beta chains came from one sample sequenced in a study of CD8+CD57+ T cells in acquired aplastic anemia. The template used for profiling TCR beta VDJ and CDR3 was genomic DNA. Using its own MiXCR run on the reads, TCRdb lists one record per CDR3 protein. In the table there are 250,000 to 350,000 distinct CDR3 sequences, about 56% of which are singletons. Specimen: sorted CD4+, CD8+, or CD8+CD57+ T cells (not recorded which) from PBMCs. These receptors were collected from a human donor with severe aplastic anemia or a healthy control (not recorded which).

In this sample, this clonotype turned up many times. The chain links TRBV20-1 to TRBJ1-1; 7 bases align to TRBD1. V gave up 5 bases and J gave up 4 bases; unmatched junction bases: 10. The CDR3 loop spans 14 amino acids. Germline lookup yields CDR1 DFQATT and CDR2 SNEGSKA (reference sequence). The CDR3 here is CSAPRQGGPTEAFF. The DNA for the CDR3 is TGCAGTGCTCCAAGACAGGGTGGGCCCACTGAAGCTTTCTTT.

The chain carries TRBV7-9 and TRBJ1-1; D remains unclear. This CDR3 has 12 residues. V gave up 1 base and J gave up 6 bases, with 6 bases separating them. In germline, CDR1 is SEHNR, CDR2 FQNEAQ (reference sequence). In nucleotides, the CDR3 is TGTGCCAGCAGCTTAGACGACCCTGAAGCTTTCTTT. It translates to CASSLDDPEAFF.

The chain joins TRBV7-2 to TRBJ1-2, with TRBD1 matching over 7 bases. In germline, CDR1 is SGHTA, CDR2 FQGNSA. V was pared by 5 bases and J by 1 base, with 7 bases of the junction left unmatched. The CDR3 totals 15 residues. The CDR3 DNA reads TGTGCCAGCAGCCTTCTGACAGGGATTAACTATGGCTACACCTTC. Amino acids: CASSLLTGINYGYTF. The full variable domain, with the rest looked up from reference TRBV7-2 and TRBJ1-2, is GAGVSQSPSNKVTEKGKDVELRCDPISGHTALYWYRQSLGQGLEFLIYFQGNSAPDKSGLPSDRFSAERTGGSVSTLTIQRTQQEDSAVYLCASSLLTGINYGYTFGSGTRLTVV.

V is TRBV10-3 and J is TRBJ1-2, with D perhaps matching TRBD1 (5 bases). Looked up from germline, CDR1 is ENHRY and CDR2 is SYGVKD. V was cut by 10 bases and J by 0 bases, with 15 bases left in between. The CDR3 is made up of 14 amino acids. CDR3 protein: CATATAGANYGYTF. The CDR3, as DNA: TGTGCCACCGCGACAGCCGGGGCTAACTATGGCTACACCTTC.

The chain recombines TRBV2 with TRBJ1-1, with a weak D call TRBD1 (5 bases). Trimming took off 4 bases at V and 0 bases at J, with 12 bases between the two ends. The germline CDR1 and CDR2 sequences are SNHLY and FYNNEI. This CDR3 is 15 amino acids long. The chain's CDR3 is CASSVRTTMNTEAFF. The CDR3 nucleotides read TGTGCCAGCAGTGTACGGACAACGATGAACACTGAAGCTTTCTTT.

This clonotype came up once. This chain joins TRBV5-4 and TRBJ1-2; D is possibly TRBD1 (6 bases). Trimming removed 0 bases at V and 8 bases at J, with 17 bases between. Germline V CDR1 and CDR2: SGHNT, YYREEE (reference sequence). There are 15 residues in the CDR3. The CDR3 sequence is CASSLVGAGETGYTF. The CDR3 region has the DNA TGTGCCAGCAGCTTGGTTGGTGCAGGGGAGACGGGCTACACCTTC.

This clonotype came up many times. This chain links TRBV20-1 with TRBJ2-7; D may be TRBD2 (5 bases). V gave up 1 base and J gave up 0 bases, with 13 bases separating them. CDR3 length: 15 residues. The germline V gene has CDR1 DFQATT and CDR2 SNEGSKA (reference sequence). DNA for the CDR3: TGCAGTGCTAGAGTGGCCAGCGGAAGCTCCTACGAGCAGTACTTC. Translated: CSARVASGSSYEQYF.

The chain combines TRBV29-1 with TRBJ2-7; D possibly corresponds to TRBD1 (6 bases). The ends were cut back, 5 bases at V and 3 bases at J, with 8 bases in the middle. Germline-derived CDR1 and CDR2 are SQVTM and ANQGSEA. This CDR3 is 11 amino acids long. In DNA, the CDR3 is TGCAGCGTTCAACAGGGCTACGAGCAGTACTTC. Translation: CSVQQGYEQYF.

This clonotype was recorded many times. CDR3 in amino acids: CASSPGATGSSSPLHF. The CDR3 region has the DNA TGTGCCAGCTCACCGGGGGCGACAGGGTCGAGTTCACCCCTCCACTTT. The V gene is TRBV18, the J gene TRBJ1-6, with 7 bases lining up with TRBD1. This CDR3 is built from 16 residues. Germline V lookup: CDR1 KGHSH, CDR2 LQKENI. V was pared by 3 bases and J by 9 bases, with 11 bases of the junction left unmatched.

The chain links TRBV9 to TRBJ1-1; D possibly corresponds to TRBD1 (6 bases). The CDR3 spans 15 residues. V was clipped by 4 bases and J by 4 bases, with 17 bases between them. Germline CDR1 SGDLS, CDR2 YYNGEE. The CDR3 sequence: CASSPEEGGGTEAFF. CDR3 coding DNA: TGTGCCAGCAGCCCAGAGGAGGGGGGCGGCACTGAAGCTTTCTTT.

This clonotype has more than one count but fewer than ten. The genes are TRBV20-1 and TRBJ2-7; D possibly corresponds to TRBD1 (6 bases). CDR1 DFQATT and CDR2 SNEGSKA come from the germline V gene (reference sequence). The V end was cut by 4 bases, the J end by 6 bases, with 16 bases between. The CDR3 totals 13 residues. CDR3 region: CSAIQTSGAEQYF. CDR3 DNA: TGCAGTGCTATTCAAACCTCAGGGGCCGAGCAGTACTTC.

The chain has TRBV15 and TRBJ1-5; a possible D gene is TRBD1 (6 bases). Germline CDR1 reads LNHNV; CDR2 reads YYDKDF (reference sequence). Trimming shortened V by 8 bases and J by 3 bases, and 11 bases separated the two germline ends. This CDR3 spans 13 amino acids. This chain's CDR3 is CATEGEDNQPQHF. CDR3 bases: TGTGCCACCGAGGGGGAGGACAATCAGCCCCAGCATTTT.

This clonotype was observed a few times. The chain combines TRBV10-3 with TRBJ2-7; D not resolved. V lost 0 bases to trimming and J lost 3 bases, with 3 bases between them. Looked up from germline, CDR1 is ENHRY and CDR2 is SYGVKD. The CDR3 is 12 amino acids. The CDR3 bases are TGTGCCATCAGTGAGTCTTACTACGAGCAGTACTTC. It codes for CAISESYYEQYF.

This clonotype was observed many times. This chain links TRBV5-1 with TRBJ1-2; D is uncertain. CDR1 is SGHRS, CDR2 YFSETQ, per germline. V lost 3 bases and J 6 bases, leaving 12 bases between the germline ends. The CDR3 extends over 13 amino acids. The DNA of the CDR3 is TGCGCCAGCAGCTCTCAGGACGGAGATGGCTACACCTTC. Its protein is CASSSQDGDGYTF.

The sample holds many counts of this clonotype. This chain uses TRBV9 with TRBJ1-1, with TRBD1 matching 11 bases. V dropped 4 bases and J dropped 5; count of bases not matched to a gene: 4. The CDR3 runs to 14 residues. Germline lookup yields CDR1 SGDLS and CDR2 YYNGEE. Here the CDR3 reads CASSFGTGGTEAFF. DNA for the CDR3: TGTGCCAGCAGCTTTGGGACAGGGGGGACTGAAGCTTTCTTT.

To note about this clonotype: At one boundary the junction diverges from the germline segment, which might be a read error. The chain carries TRBV13 and TRBJ2-7, with TRBD2 matching over 7 bases. Germline V CDR1 and CDR2: PRHDT, FYEKMQ (reference sequence). This CDR3 contains 16 residues. The CDR3 is CASSLKGRAPSYEQCF. CDR3 sequence (DNA): TGTGCCAGCAGCTTAAAAGGGAGGGCGCCCTCCTACGAGCAGTGCTTC.

The chain couples TRBV5-4 to TRBJ1-2, with a tentative D call TRBD1 (6 bases). Germline-derived CDR1 and CDR2 are SGHNT and YYREEE (reference sequence). The CDR3 is 16 residues long. The V and J ends lost 2 bases and 4 bases respectively, with 18 bases between them. For the CDR3, the DNA is TGTGCCAGCAGCTTATGGGGCGGGGGCGCGGTCTATGGCTACACCTTC. Amino acids: CASSLWGGGAVYGYTF.

The chain carries TRBV2 and TRBJ2-7; 10 nucleotides agree with TRBD2. The V gene's germline CDR1 is SNHLY and CDR2 FYNNEI. The CDR3 has 16 residues. After removal of 3 bases from V and 6 bases from J, the junction contained 11 bases not matched to a gene. The CDR3 loop reads CASSDIQAGGGREQYF. CDR3 in DNA: TGTGCCAGCAGTGACATTCAAGCGGGAGGGGGACGCGAGCAGTACTTC.

This clonotype occurred many times. The rearrangement uses TRBV19 and TRBJ2-1; 11 nucleotides line up with TRBD2. Trimming cost V 6 bases and J 4 bases; bases outside gene matches: 2. This CDR3 has 14 residues. CDR1 and CDR2 (germline): LNHDA, SQIVND (reference sequence). CDR3 nucleotides: TGTGCCAGTAGGACTAGCGGGGATTACAATGAGCAGTTCTTC. The encoded protein is CASRTSGDYNEQFF.

This clonotype has a handful of counts. The rearrangement joins TRBV24-1 to TRBJ1-5; 10 nucleotides agree with TRBD1. With V trimmed by 4 bases and J by 5 bases, 4 bases remained unmatched. The CDR3 is 15 amino acids. The V gene's germline CDR1 is KGHDR and CDR2 SFDVKD. CDR3 sequence (DNA): TGTGCCACCAGTGACTCCGGACAGGGGGATCAGCCCCAGCATTTT. It yields the protein CATSDSGQGDQPQHF.